A selection of T cell receptor beta chains follows, all from one sample in a study of T-cell memory formation after mild COVID-19. TCRdb reprocessed the 5' RACE reads via MiXCR and lists one record per CDR3 protein. The sample records 300,000 to 350,000 distinct CDR3 sequences, roughly 13% being singletons. The sequenced sample was PBMCs or a T cell subset sorted from them (not recorded which). The receptors originated from a man younger than 35 who had mild COVID-19 (a few samples of this study predate the infection). Cell type and time point are not known. Both conserved end residues are part of each CDR3. Fields, in order: J gene, CDR3 length, V gene, D gene, clone size, CDR3 protein, CDR3 DNA. D genes are given only for firm matches. Expanded clones get a size class; other rows say once, few or many, or leave the size out.

TRBJ2-2	13	TRBV27	.	many	CASSVDWTGELFF	TGTGCCAGCAGCGTTGACTGGACCGGGGAGCTGTTTTTT
TRBJ2-1	13	TRBV4-2	.	few	CASSQDLVDEQFF	TGTGCCAGCAGCCAAGATTTAGTGGATGAGCAGTTCTTC
TRBJ2-3	15	TRBV5-1	.	many	CASSLRLPSGDTQYF	TGCGCCAGCAGCCTGCGACTCCCTTCAGGGGATACGCAGTATTTT
TRBJ2-5	15	TRBV15	.	few	CATSRDEGEQETQYF	TGTGCCACCAGCAGAGATGAAGGGGAGCAAGAGACCCAGTACTTC
TRBJ2-1	15	TRBV5-5	TRBD2	few	CASSLMAGGQSEQFF	TGTGCCAGCAGCTTGATGGCGGGGGGGCAGAGTGAGCAGTTCTTC
TRBJ2-2	16	TRBV5-1	TRBD2	.	CASEKKPGLATGELFF	TGCGCCAGCGAAAAAAAACCGGGACTAGCAACCGGGGAGCTGTTTTTT
TRBJ2-2	18	TRBV27	.	.	CASRRANGAFANTGELFF	TGTGCCAGCAGAAGGGCTAATGGGGCCTTCGCGAACACCGGGGAGCTGTTTTTT
TRBJ2-2	16	TRBV6-2/TRBV6-3	TRBD2	few	CASSYHVAGATGELFF	TGTGCCAGCAGTTACCATGTAGCGGGGGCCACCGGGGAGCTGTTTTTT
TRBJ2-1	16	TRBV10-3	.	once	CAISESPAALAYEQFF	TGTGCCATCAGTGAGTCGCCCGCGGCCCTAGCCTATGAGCAGTTCTTC
TRBJ2-3	15	TRBV7-9	.	.	CASSWQGTFTDTQYF	TGTGCCAGCAGCTGGCAAGGAACTTTCACAGATACGCAGTATTTT
TRBJ2-3	17	TRBV6-5	TRBD2	.	CASSPSGGPLGTDTQYF	TGTGCCAGCAGTCCTAGCGGGGGGCCGCTGGGGACAGATACGCAGTATTTT
TRBJ1-1	15	TRBV12-3/TRBV12-4	.	few	CASSLWRGRNTEAFF	TGTGCCAGCAGTTTATGGAGGGGAAGGAACACTGAAGCTTTCTTT
TRBJ2-5	14	TRBV7-2	TRBD1	few	CASSYTGGVETQYF	TGTGCCAGCAGTTACACAGGGGGCGTAGAGACCCAGTACTTC
TRBJ1-1	13	TRBV12-3/TRBV12-4	.	few	CASSLARNTEAFF	TGTGCCAGCAGTTTAGCGCGGAACACTGAAGCTTTCTTT
TRBJ2-5	13	TRBV20-1	.	.	CSARVSRTGTQYF	TGCAGTGCTAGAGTTAGCCGGACGGGAACCCAGTACTTC
TRBJ2-7	15	TRBV7-2	TRBD2	.	CASSSRLAGTYEQYF	TGTGCCAGCAGCTCCCGACTAGCGGGGACATACGAGCAGTACTTC
TRBJ2-3	15	TRBV27	.	few	CASSLSWGGTDTQYF	TGTGCCAGCAGTTTATCATGGGGGGGCACAGATACGCAGTATTTT
TRBJ2-2	15	TRBV7-9	.	.	CASRTGTFGTGELFF	TGTGCCAGCAGGACTGGGACCTTCGGCACCGGGGAGCTGTTTTTT
TRBJ2-1	12	TRBV12-3/TRBV12-4	.	many	CASSLSYNEQFF	TGCGCCAGCAGCTTGTCCTACAATGAGCAGTTCTTC
TRBJ1-1	13	TRBV6-5	.	.	CASSWRQYTEAFF	TGTGCCAGCAGTTGGAGACAGTACACTGAAGCTTTCTTT
TRBJ2-3	15	TRBV12-3/TRBV12-4	TRBD1	few	CASIKQGARTDTQYF	TGTGCCAGCATTAAACAGGGGGCGCGGACAGATACGCAGTATTTT
TRBJ2-2	15	TRBV6-2/TRBV6-3	TRBD1	few	CASSSPGQGTGELFF	TGTGCCAGCAGCTCTCCGGGACAGGGGACCGGGGAGCTGTTTTTT
TRBJ2-3	15	TRBV4-2	TRBD2	few	CASSGSAGGPDTQYF	TGTGCCAGCAGCGGATCAGCGGGGGGGCCAGATACGCAGTATTTT
TRBJ1-1	15	TRBV7-3	.	.	CASAYVGQPGAEAFF	TGTGCCAGCGCCTATGTAGGGCAGCCCGGGGCTGAAGCTTTCTTT
TRBJ1-2	13	TRBV5-1	TRBD1	few	CASSIGTGVGYTF	TGCGCCAGCAGCATAGGGACAGGGGTCGGCTACACCTTC
TRBJ1-1	14	TRBV6-2/TRBV6-3	.	few	CASSYARMNTEAFF	TGTGCCAGCAGTTACGCCCGTATGAACACTGAAGCTTTCTTT
TRBJ2-5	14	TRBV20-1	TRBD2	few	CSVPGLAGGETQYF	TGCAGCGTCCCGGGACTAGCGGGGGGGGAGACCCAGTACTTC
TRBJ2-3	18	TRBV7-9	TRBD2	.	CASSLTSGGPVSTDTQYF	TGTGCCAGCAGCTTAACCAGCGGGGGGCCTGTCAGCACAGATACGCAGTATTTT
TRBJ1-3	15	TRBV7-2	.	.	CASSSRGGSGNTIYF	TGTGCCAGCAGCTCCCGGGGGGGATCGGGAAACACCATATATTTT